Listed below are T cell receptor beta chains from one sample, sequenced in a study of blood T cell repertoires in COVID-19. Profiling relied on immunoSEQ multiplex PCR, and the TCRdb table lists in-frame clones only, not all of them. The data contain about 200,000 clones, roughly 90% of them singletons. The source material was peripheral blood. The receptors were sampled from a man aged 18-30 years with active or convalescent COVID-19. CDR3s include the opening cysteine and the closing phenylalanine or tryptophan. The D gene is left open where the match is weak. Not all rows give a size; the values are once, few, many and, for expanded clones, a class.

>-|-|TRBJ1-1|TRBV2
TGTGCCAGCACGATCGGACTGCCTGAAGCTTTCTTT
CASTIGLPEAFF
>-|-|TRBJ1-1|TRBV7-9
TGTGCCAGCAGCTTACGTCCCAGTGAAGCTTTCTTT
CASSLRPSEAFF
>-|-|TRBJ2-6|TRBV5-1
TGCGCCAGCAGCTCATACAGCTCTGGGGCCAACGTCCTGACTTTC
CASSSYSSGANVLTF
>TRBD2|-|TRBJ2-7|TRBV6-5
TGTGCCAGTATCATGACTAGCGGGACTATTTACGAGCAGTACTTC
CASIMTSGTIYEQYF
>-|-|TRBJ1-1|TRBV7-9
TGTGCCAGCAGCTCCGGGGAGAGTATGAACACTGAAGCTTTCTTT
CASSSGESMNTEAFF
>-|-|TRBJ1-1|TRBV6-2/TRBV6-3
TGTGCCAGCACCCCACAGGGCGGAAACACTGAAGCTTTCTTT
CASTPQGGNTEAFF
>-|-|TRBJ1-5|TRBV18
TGTGCCAGCTCACCACGACCGATGGCGGAAAAAAATCAGCCCCAGCATTTT
CASSPRPMAEKNQPQHF
>-|-|TRBJ2-5|TRBV10-1
TGCGCCAGCAGTGGCCAGGGTCAAGGGACCCAGTACTTC
CASSGQGQGTQYF
>TRBD1|-|TRBJ2-1|TRBV12-3/TRBV12-4
TGTGCCAGCAGTTTTGGGGACAGAAATGAGCAGTTCTTC
CASSFGDRNEQFF
>TRBD2|once|TRBJ2-7|TRBV5-6
TGTGCCAGCAGCTTGGGACTAGCGGGAGGCGGAGAGCAGTACTTC
CASSLGLAGGGEQYF
>TRBD1|few|TRBJ1-1|TRBV27
TGTGCCAGTGGGACAGGCTTTGAAGCTTTCTTT
CASGTGFEAFF
>-|-|TRBJ2-3|TRBV11-1
TGTGCCAGCAGCTTTAGCGGCAGTTCCACAGATACGCAGTATTTT
CASSFSGSSTDTQYF
>-|-|TRBJ2-5|TRBV11-2
TGTGCCAGCAGCTTTTCAAGAGTAGAGACCCAGTACTTC
CASSFSRVETQYF
>-|-|TRBJ1-1|TRBV6-2/TRBV6-3
TGTGCCAGCAGTTACGATCGGGGATACACTGAAGCTTTCTTT
CASSYDRGYTEAFF
>TRBD1|-|TRBJ1-6|TRBV27
TGTGCCAGCAGTCCCAGGGGGAGCTCCTATAATTCACCCCTCCACTTT
CASSPRGSSYNSPLHF
>-|-|TRBJ1-5|TRBV19
TGTGCCAGTAGTATAGATCGAGGGGGTACTCAGCCCCAGCATTTT
CASSIDRGGTQPQHF
>-|-|TRBJ1-1|TRBV2
TGTGCCAGCAGCCTCCCGAGCAAAGCTTTCTTT
CASSLPSKAFF
>-|-|TRBJ1-3|TRBV28
TGTGCCAGCAGTTTGACAGCTGGAAACACCATATATTTT
CASSLTAGNTIYF
>TRBD1|-|TRBJ1-1|TRBV13
TGTGCCAGCAGCTTTGGGACAGGGCACACTGAAGCTTTCTTT
CASSFGTGHTEAFF
>-|-|TRBJ1-4|TRBV7-9
TGTGCCAGCAGCTTACCGCAGGGGAAGAGTGTAAAACTGTTTTTT
CASSLPQGKSVKLFF
>-|-|TRBJ1-6|TRBV5-4
TGTGCCAGCAGCGCGGACAGAAGAAATTCACCCCTCCACTTT
CASSADRRNSPLHF
>TRBD2|-|TRBJ2-1|TRBV9
TGTGCCAGCAGCGTAGTAGCGGGGCCCTACTTAAATGAGCAGTTCTTC
CASSVVAGPYLNEQFF
>TRBD2|-|TRBJ2-3|TRBV5-1
TGCGCCAGCAGCTTGGAGGGCGGGAGGGCTATGGATACGCAGTATTTT
CASSLEGGRAMDTQYF
>TRBD2|-|TRBJ2-1|TRBV19
TGTGCCAGTAGTAGGTGGGGAACTAGCGGTGGAAGGAATGAGCAGTTCTTC
CASSRWGTSGGRNEQFF
>-|-|TRBJ1-1|TRBV6-5
TGTGCCAGCAGTTCCGCCGGGGGGTCACGCGGAGCTTTCTTT
CASSSAGGSRGAFF
>-|-|TRBJ2-7|TRBV7-9
TGTGCCAGCAGCTTTTCACAGGCTCACGCAACCTACGAGCAGTACTTC
CASSFSQAHATYEQYF
>-|-|TRBJ2-5|TRBV5-1
TGCGCCAGCAGCGGGGCCGGGGGACCGCAAGAGACCCAGTACTTC
CASSGAGGPQETQYF
>TRBD1|-|TRBJ1-5|TRBV6-5
TGTGCCAGCGGCGACAGGGATCAGCCCCAGCATTTT
CASGDRDQPQHF
>TRBD1|-|TRBJ1-2|TRBV2
TGTGCCAGCAGTTTCGGACAGGGGATTTATGGCTACACCTTC
CASSFGQGIYGYTF
>TRBD1|-|TRBJ2-7|TRBV7-9
TGTGCCAGCAGCCCAGGACAGGGGGCTGGCGAGCAGTACTTC
CASSPGQGAGEQYF
>-|-|TRBJ1-1|TRBV4-3
TGCGCCAGCAGCCAAGCCCTCAGAGGGACTGAAGCTTTCTTT
CASSQALRGTEAFF
>-|-|TRBJ2-5|TRBV2
TGTGCCAGCACGGGGGGCCCCCGGGAGACCCAGTACTTC
CASTGGPRETQYF
>-|-|TRBJ2-1|TRBV27
TGTGCCAGCAGTCTCCTAGGTGGTGAGCAGTTCTTC
CASSLLGGEQFF
>TRBD2|-|TRBJ2-1|TRBV13
TGTGCCAGCAGCTTAGTAATGTCTAGCGGGAGTAGTGCCTACAATGAGCAGTTCTTC
CASSLVMSSGSSAYNEQFF
>-|-|TRBJ2-6|TRBV7-6
TGTGCCAGCAGCTTCGGCTGGGAGTTCTCTGGGGCCAACGTCCTGACTTTC
CASSFGWEFSGANVLTF
>TRBD2|-|TRBJ2-2|TRBV6-1
TGTGCCAGCAGTGAACCGGGGAGGGACACCGGGGAGCTGTTTTTT
CASSEPGRDTGELFF
>-|-|TRBJ2-2|TRBV5-1
TGCGCCAGCAGCTTGACCGGGACTGGGAACACCGGGGAGCTGTTTTTT
CASSLTGTGNTGELFF
>-|-|TRBJ2-7|TRBV12-3/TRBV12-4
TGTGCCAGCAGTTATCGCGGCCCCTACGAGCAGTACTTC
CASSYRGPYEQYF
>-|-|TRBJ1-2|TRBV9
TGTGCCAGCAGCGTAGTCCCGGGGGAGGGTGGCTACACCTTC
CASSVVPGEGGYTF
>-|-|TRBJ1-1|TRBV12-3/TRBV12-4
TGTGCCAGCAGATATACAAGAAACACTGAAGCTTTCTTT
CASRYTRNTEAFF
>-|-|TRBJ1-1|TRBV28
TGTGCCAGCAGGACAGGTCTAGGACGCACTGAAGCTTTCTTT
CASRTGLGRTEAFF
>-|-|TRBJ1-1|TRBV7-8
TGTGCCAGCAGCAAAAGGGGCAGGAGTGTTTCCCTAGACACTGAAGCTTTCTTT
CASSKRGRSVSLDTEAFF
>-|-|TRBJ2-3|TRBV5-1
TGCGCCAGCAGGACCGAAGACTCTAGCACAGATACGCAGTATTTT
CASRTEDSSTDTQYF